This T cell receptor beta chain came from a study of blood T cell repertoires in COVID-19. Study details: Samples taken during acute and convalescent COVID-19 were collected in the United States, Italy and Spain.

Only in-frame clones appear in the TCRdb table, and some are missing; sequencing was by immunoSEQ multiplex PCR. The repertoire holds hundreds of thousands of clones, about nine tenths seen once, with 3.5% to 5% in the top ten. Recruitment covered about 25 US areas and drew participants whose ages spanned roughly 18 to 100 years. Cohorts were based on clinical histories the participants reported. The CDR3 length is 16 residues. Trimming stripped 5 bases from V and 2 bases from J, with 17 bases between. The V gene's germline CDR1 is SGHNT and CDR2 YENEEA. The rearrangement uses TRBV11-3 and TRBJ2-3; possible D gene TRBD2, 6 bases. The source material was PBMCs or T cells enriched from blood (not recorded which). This clonotype was sampled from a man younger than 45 who had recovered from COVID-19. The CDR3 DNA is TGTGCCAGCAGCCTAGGGCGGGGCGGGGCCACAGATACGCAGTATTTT. This encodes CASSLGRGGATDTQYF.